These 24 T cell receptor beta chains were sequenced from one sample in a study of Tregs in tolerant kidney transplant recipients. Data came from immunoSEQ multiplex PCR; TCRdb stores just in-frame clones and leaves some out. The sample has roughly 66,000 clones; 80% to 95% are singletons. The sample here was CD8+ T cells from blood, taken before the transplant. Receptors were obtained from a human donor who received a combined kidney and bone marrow transplant.

The genes are TRBV5-4 and TRBJ2-3; 13 bases match TRBD2. The CDR3 length is 15 residues. The V and J ends lost 3 bases and 6 bases, in that order; junction bases with no gene match: 4. The germline V gene encodes CDR1 SGHNT and CDR2 YYREEE (reference sequence). CDR3 sequence reads: CASSSGTSGDDTQYF. CDR3 bases: TGTGCCAGCAGCTCCGGGACTAGCGGGGATGATACGCAGTATTTT.

The chain combines TRBV29-1 with TRBJ2-2, with D uncertain. The ends were cut back, 2 bases at V and 2 bases at J, with 6 bases in the middle. This CDR3 is built from 13 residues. Germline CDR1 SQVTM, CDR2 ANQGSEA. CDR3 loop: CSVELLNTGELFF. CDR3 nucleotides: TGCAGCGTTGAACTACTTAACACCGGGGAGCTGTTTTTT.

V is TRBV4-1 and J is TRBJ2-7; no clear D gene. Trimming took 5 bases from V and 0 from J, leaving 17 bases between them. The V gene's germline CDR1 is MGHRA and CDR2 YSYEKL. The CDR3 extends over 16 amino acids. The CDR3 spells CASSWSGVESSYEQYF. The CDR3 bases are TGCGCCAGCAGCTGGTCCGGTGTGGAGAGCTCCTACGAGCAGTACTTC.

The chain is built from TRBV7-8 and TRBJ1-1, with D perhaps matching TRBD1 (5 bases). This CDR3 comprises 14 residues. Germline V gene data show CDR1 as SGHVS and CDR2 as FQNEAQ. V was shortened by 1 base and J by 4 bases, with 10 bases between the two germline ends. This CDR3 reads CASSLGAGPTEAFF. The CDR3 DNA reads as TGTGCCAGCAGCTTAGGGGCAGGGCCCACTGAAGCTTTCTTT. Full variable domain (rest looked up from reference TRBV7-8 and TRBJ1-1): GAGVSQSPRYKVAKRGQDVALRCDPISGHVSLFWYQQALGQGPEFLTYFQNEAQLDKSGLPSDRFFAERPEGSVSTLKIQRTQQEDSAVYLCASSLGAGPTEAFFGQGTRLTVV.

The gene calls are TRBV29-1 and TRBJ2-7; TRBD1 might be the D (5 bases). The germline V gene encodes CDR1 SQVTM and CDR2 ANQGSEA. V was pared by 4 bases and J by 2 bases, with 15 bases between. This CDR3 contains 14 residues. CDR3 sequence: CSVAPLGQTYEQYF. As DNA, the CDR3 is TGCAGCGTTGCACCCTTGGGGCAGACCTACGAGCAGTACTTC.

This rearrangement joins TRBV11-3 to TRBJ2-7; D might be TRBD2 (5 bases). The V end lost 4 bases, the J end lost 3 bases, and 13 bases lay between the germline ends. This CDR3 is built from 14 residues. From germline, CDR1 is SGHNT and CDR2 YENEEA. CDR3 in amino acids: CASSSAADNYEQYF. For the CDR3, the DNA is TGTGCCAGCAGCTCAGCGGCTGATAACTACGAGCAGTACTTC.

V usage is TRBV2 and J usage is TRBJ2-7; 10 nucleotides line up with TRBD1. The CDR3 is 13 residues long. The germline CDR1 and CDR2 sequences are SNHLY and FYNNEI. V was pared by 6 bases and J by 5 bases, with 4 bases of the junction left unmatched. Here the CDR3 DNA reads TGTGCCAGCAGACGGACAGGGGGAGACGAGCAGTACTTC. The encoded protein is CASRRTGGDEQYF.

CDR3 sequence (DNA): TGTGCCAGCAGCTTAGATCATTCGAGCTCCTATAATTCACCCCTCCACTTT. It specifies CASSLDHSSSYNSPLHF. The chain employs TRBV11-2 and TRBJ1-6; D is undetermined. V was pared by 0 bases and J by 0 bases, with 9 bases between. Germline V gene sequence: CDR1 SGHAT, CDR2 FQNNGV. CDR3 length: 17 amino acids.

The genes are TRBV6-5 and TRBJ1-2; TRBD1 matches 11 bases. CDR3 size: 15 residues. CDR1 is MNHEY and CDR2 is SVGAGI in the germline V gene. J gave up 8 bases and V 5 bases, and 10 bases lay outside the gene matches. CDR3: CASSSPGTGGSGYTF. Here the CDR3 DNA reads TGTGCCAGCAGTAGCCCCGGGACAGGGGGGTCGGGCTACACCTTC.

The count of this clone is one. The chain couples TRBV7-9 to TRBJ2-5; a possible D gene is TRBD1 (6 bases). The J call may be in error: the DNA end matches TRBJ2-7 better. This CDR3 contains 14 residues. Germline values: CDR1 SEHNR, CDR2 FQNEAQ (reference sequence). The CDR3 loop reads CASSPADSTYEQYF. The CDR3 DNA is TGTGCCAGCAGCCCGGCGGACAGCACCTACGAGCAGTACTTC.

The rearrangement uses TRBV7-2 and TRBJ2-1, with a possible D match to TRBD2 (6 bases). The CDR3 length is 14 residues. CDR1 and CDR2 (germline): SGHTA, FQGNSA. The V and J ends lost 0 bases and 6 bases respectively, with 9 bases between them. CDR3 residues: CASSLAGLINEQFF. CDR3 nucleotide sequence: TGTGCCAGCAGCTTAGCTGGACTAATCAATGAGCAGTTCTTC.

V and J are TRBV27 and TRBJ2-7; maybe TRBD2 (6 bases). Germline loops: CDR1 MNHEY, CDR2 SMNVEV (reference sequence). This CDR3 has 15 residues. V lost 5 bases and J 3 bases, leaving 17 bases between the germline ends. CDR3 sequence reads: CASSPRERGFYEQYF. Written as DNA, the CDR3 is TGTGCCAGCAGTCCCCGGGAGAGAGGGTTCTACGAGCAGTACTTC.

This clone has just a few counts. This chain links TRBV4-2 with TRBJ2-7; weak D call: TRBD1 (5 bases). The CDR3 length is 13 residues. Germline V gene sequence: CDR1 LGHNA, CDR2 YNFKEQ. Trimming took 3 bases from V and 2 from J, leaving 8 bases between them. CDR3 in amino acids: CASSHGHAYEQYF. The CDR3 DNA follows: TGTGCCAGCAGCCATGGACACGCCTACGAGCAGTACTTC.

The V gene is TRBV21-1, the J gene TRBJ1-4; the table's D gene call, TRBD1, was not cross checked with the DNA. TRBV21-1 is designated a pseudogene. The length of the CDR3 is 13 residues. The CDR3 loop reads CASSTIRNEKLFF. The CDR3 bases are TGTGCCAGCAGCACGATCAGGAATGAAAAACTGTTTTTT.

This clone was detected only a few times. The CDR3 loop reads CASSLSGDNTEAFF. CDR3 nucleotides: TGTGCCAGCAGTTTATCGGGCGACAACACTGAAGCTTTCTTT. The chain employs TRBV27 and TRBJ1-1; D remains ambiguous. The CDR3 is 14 amino acids. Trimming removed 0 bases at V and 2 bases at J, with 7 bases between. Germline V gene lookup returns CDR1 MNHEY and CDR2 SMNVEV (reference sequence).

The chain employs TRBV5-1 and TRBJ2-7, with 16 bases aligning to TRBD2. The germline CDR1 and CDR2 sequences are SGHRS and YFSETQ. The V segment lost 4 bases and the J segment 5 bases; nucleotides outside the gene matches: 6. The CDR3 is 16 amino acids. The CDR3 loop is CASSTGLAGGLDEQYF. CDR3 DNA: TGCGCCAGCAGCACGGGACTAGCGGGGGGGCTCGACGAGCAGTACTTC.

This sequence joins TRBV7-3 and TRBJ2-1; D may be TRBD1 (5 bases). With 2 bases removed from V and 6 bases from J, the gap between germline ends came to 14 bases. The germline V gene has CDR1 SGHTA and CDR2 FQGTGA. The CDR3 has 15 amino acids. CDR3 loop: CASSLLAGSANEQFF. The CDR3, as DNA: TGTGCCAGCAGCTTACTCGCAGGGTCGGCCAATGAGCAGTTCTTC.

The rearrangement uses TRBV7-3 and TRBJ2-1; maybe TRBD2 (6 bases). Trimming stripped 5 bases from V and 5 bases from J, with 16 bases between. There are 15 residues in the CDR3. The germline CDR1 and CDR2 sequences are SGHTA and FQGTGA. This CDR3 reads CASSPRASVNNEQFF. In DNA form, the CDR3 reads TGTGCCAGCAGCCCCCGGGCTAGCGTCAACAATGAGCAGTTCTTC.

The gene calls are TRBV14 and TRBJ2-3, with 9 bases aligning to TRBD2. The CDR3 has 17 residues. Germline-derived CDR1 and CDR2 are SGHDN and FVKESK. With V trimmed by 0 bases and J by 4 bases, 8 bases remained unmatched. CDR3 in DNA: TGTGCCAGCAGCCAAGATTGGGGCGGGAGGGCCGCAGATACGCAGTATTTT. As protein: CASSQDWGGRAADTQYF.

The genes are TRBV29-1 and TRBJ2-1, with 11 bases fitting TRBD2. Germline V gene data show CDR1 as SQVTM and CDR2 as ANQGSEA. V shed 6 bases, J shed 3 bases, and the junction held 4 bases outside the gene matches. The CDR3 covers 14 residues. The DNA of the CDR3 is TGCAGCGTCGCGACTAGCGGGAACTACAATGAGCAGTTCTTC. This encodes CSVATSGNYNEQFF.

The chain combines TRBV5-6 with TRBJ2-7, with D possibly TRBD2 on 5 matching bases. In germline, CDR1 is SGHDT, CDR2 YYEEEE. V lost 4 bases and J 2 bases, leaving 10 bases between the germline ends. The CDR3 is made up of 13 amino acids. The CDR3 loop reads CASSLGIPYEQYF. The CDR3 DNA reads as TGTGCCAGCAGCCTCGGGATCCCCTACGAGCAGTACTTC.

The rearrangement links TRBV11-2 to TRBJ2-7, with D perhaps TRBD2 (6 bases). The germline CDR1 and CDR2 sequences are SGHAT and FQNNGV. The CDR3 contains 15 residues. Trimming cost V 7 bases and J 2 bases, with 18 bases left between them. CDR3: CASNLVAGTPYEQYF. CDR3 nucleotide sequence: TGTGCCAGCAATCTGGTCGCGGGGACTCCCTACGAGCAGTACTTC.

The V gene is TRBV9, the J gene TRBJ1-3; D uncertain. V lost 1 base and J 1 base, leaving 12 bases between the germline ends. The CDR3 is made up of 16 amino acids. CDR1 is SGDLS and CDR2 is YYNGEE in the germline V gene. The CDR3 nucleotides are TGTGCCAGCAGCGTAAATCGGGAGAATTCTGGAAACACCATATATTTT. Residues: CASSVNRENSGNTIYF.

CDR3 region: CASSQDPGRDSPLHF. For the CDR3, the DNA is TGCGCCAGCAGCCAAGATCCGGGGAGAGATTCACCCCTCCACTTT. The chain couples TRBV4-1 to TRBJ1-6; D gene ambiguous. The V gene lost 0 bases and the J gene lost 8 bases, with 11 bases spanning the gap. The CDR3 is 15 residues long. The germline V gene has CDR1 MGHRA and CDR2 YSYEKL.